The present T cell receptor (beta chain) was sequenced within a study of T cells in women clearing cervical HPV infection. Study results and limitations: Richness plus V gene abundances separated cases from controls with AUC roughly 0.88. TRBV6-7 abundance was lower in cases than controls (around 0.1% versus 0.15%). Each sample's T-cell count was unknown, possibly confounding richness.

This CDR3 spans 17 amino acids. Germline V gene data show CDR1 as KGHSH and CDR2 as LQKENI. Method: immunoSEQ multiplex PCR; TCRdb's copy keeps in-frame clones and lacks some. This sample contains about 30,000 clones. For this clone: Antigen specificity is unknown. The CDR3 extends 3 residues past the end of the read, so its final part is completed from the germline J gene.

This chain connects TRBV18 to TRBJ2-2; D remains ambiguous. The sample was blood buffy coat. The clonotype comes from a woman between 18 and 69 years old with a cervical HPV16 infection that either progressed to CIN3+ or cleared (not recorded which). Incomplete CDR3 DNA: TGTGCCAGCTCACCATCGTCACTCACTGCAACTAATGAAAAG. Amino acid sequence: CASSPSSLTATNEK. The CDR3 as a whole reads CASSPSSLTATNEKLFF.